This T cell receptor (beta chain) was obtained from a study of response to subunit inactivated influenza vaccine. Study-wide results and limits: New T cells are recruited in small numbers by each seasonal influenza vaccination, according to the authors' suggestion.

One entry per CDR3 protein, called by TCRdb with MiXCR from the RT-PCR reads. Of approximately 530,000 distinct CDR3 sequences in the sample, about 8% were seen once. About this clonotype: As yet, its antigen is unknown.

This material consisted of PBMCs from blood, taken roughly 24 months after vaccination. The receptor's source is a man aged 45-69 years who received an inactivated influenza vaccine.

The CDR3 loop reads CASNPERGPYNEQFF. The DNA for the CDR3 is TGTGCCAGCAACCCAGAGAGGGGGCCTTACAATGAGCAGTTCTTC. The chain is built from TRBV6-2 or TRBV6-3 and TRBJ2-1; 7 positions match TRBD1. The trim removed 7 bases at V and 4 bases at J, leaving 10 bases unmatched. Germline loops: CDR1 MNHEY, CDR2 SVGEGT. The CDR3 loop spans 15 amino acids.